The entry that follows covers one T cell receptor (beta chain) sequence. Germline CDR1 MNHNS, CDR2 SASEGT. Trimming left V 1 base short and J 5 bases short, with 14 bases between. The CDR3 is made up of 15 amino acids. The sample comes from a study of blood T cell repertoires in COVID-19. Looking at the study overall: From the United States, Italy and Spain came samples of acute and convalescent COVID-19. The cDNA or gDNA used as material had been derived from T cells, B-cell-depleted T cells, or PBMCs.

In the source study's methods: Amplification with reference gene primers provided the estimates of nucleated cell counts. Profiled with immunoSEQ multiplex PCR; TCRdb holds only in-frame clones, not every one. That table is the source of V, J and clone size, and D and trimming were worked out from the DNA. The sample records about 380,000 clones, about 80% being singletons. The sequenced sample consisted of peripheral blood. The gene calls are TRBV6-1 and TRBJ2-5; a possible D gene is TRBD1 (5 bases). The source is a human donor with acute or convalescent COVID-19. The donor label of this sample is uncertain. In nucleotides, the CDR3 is TGTGCCAGCAGTGAAGGCAGGGTCGCGATGGAGACCCAGTACTTC. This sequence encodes CASSEGRVAMETQYF.